This T cell receptor beta chain was identified in a study of blood T cell repertoires in COVID-19. The overall study: Samples came from the United States, Italy and Spain, spanning acute and convalescent COVID-19. PBMCs, B-cell-depleted T cells, or T cells provided the cDNA or gDNA that made up the material.

Original handling: Estimates of nucleated cell counts were drawn from the amplification of reference gene primers. TCRdb's copy holds only in-frame clones and misses some; the assay was immunoSEQ multiplex PCR. The V and J calls and clone size come from that table; D and trimming were worked out from the DNA. The sample lists some 200,000 clones; 75% to 85% were seen once. Trimming took off 5 bases at V and 11 bases at J, with 12 bases between the two ends. The germline V gene encodes CDR1 SGHVS and CDR2 FQNEAQ. The CDR3 is 12 amino acids. The rearrangement links TRBV7-8 to TRBJ2-2; no reliable D call. The sequenced sample was PBMCs or T cells enriched from blood (not recorded which). This clonotype was obtained from a woman aged 40-49 years with acute COVID-19. The CDR3 loop reads CASSLRLSELFF. The CDR3 DNA follows: TGTGCCAGCAGCCTTAGACTCAGCGAGCTGTTTTTT. Complete variable domain (other parts from reference TRBV7-8 and TRBJ2-2): GAGVSQSPRYKVAKRGQDVALRCDPISGHVSLFWYQQALGQGPEFLTYFQNEAQLDKSGLPSDRFFAERPEGSVSTLKIQRTQQEDSAVYLCASSLRLSELFFGEGSRLTVL.